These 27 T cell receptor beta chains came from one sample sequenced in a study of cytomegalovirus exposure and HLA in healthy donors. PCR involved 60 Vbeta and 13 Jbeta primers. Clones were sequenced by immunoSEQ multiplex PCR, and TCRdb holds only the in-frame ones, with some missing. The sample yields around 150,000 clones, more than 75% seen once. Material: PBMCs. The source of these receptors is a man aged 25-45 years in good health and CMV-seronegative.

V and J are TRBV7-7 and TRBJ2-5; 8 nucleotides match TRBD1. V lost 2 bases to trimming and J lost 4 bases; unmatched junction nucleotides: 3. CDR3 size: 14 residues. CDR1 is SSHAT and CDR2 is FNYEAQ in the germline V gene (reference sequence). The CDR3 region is CASSLHTGGETQYF. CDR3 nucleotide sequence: TGTGCCAGCAGCTTACACACAGGGGGAGAGACCCAGTACTTC.

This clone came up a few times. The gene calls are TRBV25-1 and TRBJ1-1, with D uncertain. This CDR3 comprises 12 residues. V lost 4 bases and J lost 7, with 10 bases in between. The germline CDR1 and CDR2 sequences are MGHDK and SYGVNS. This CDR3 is CASSGVYSEAFF. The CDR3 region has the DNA TGTGCCAGCAGTGGGGTTTACAGTGAAGCTTTCTTT. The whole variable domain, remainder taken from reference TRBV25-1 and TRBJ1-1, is EADIYQTPRYLVIGTGKKITLECSQTMGHDKMYWYQQDPGMELHLIHYSYGVNSTEKGDLSSESTVSRIRTEHFPLTLESARPSHTSQYLCASSGVYSEAFFGQGTRLTVV.

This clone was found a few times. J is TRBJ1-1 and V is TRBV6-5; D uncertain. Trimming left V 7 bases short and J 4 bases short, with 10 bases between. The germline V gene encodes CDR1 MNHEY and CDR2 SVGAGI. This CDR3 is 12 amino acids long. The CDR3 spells CASIWGGTEAFF. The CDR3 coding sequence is TGTGCCAGCATTTGGGGAGGCACTGAAGCTTTCTTT.

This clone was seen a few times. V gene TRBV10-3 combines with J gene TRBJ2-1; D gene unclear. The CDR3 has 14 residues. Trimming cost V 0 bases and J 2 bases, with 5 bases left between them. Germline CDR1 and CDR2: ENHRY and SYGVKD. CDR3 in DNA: TGTGCCATCAGTGAGTCGGGCGCCTACAATGAGCAGTTCTTC. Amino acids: CAISESGAYNEQFF.

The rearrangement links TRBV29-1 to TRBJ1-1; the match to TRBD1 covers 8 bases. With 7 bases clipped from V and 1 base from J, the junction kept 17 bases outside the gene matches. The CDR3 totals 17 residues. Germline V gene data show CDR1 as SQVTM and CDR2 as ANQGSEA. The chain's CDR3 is CSATGERRSMWNTEAFF. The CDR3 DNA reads TGCAGCGCGACAGGGGAGAGGCGAAGTATGTGGAACACTGAAGCTTTCTTT.

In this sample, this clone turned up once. CDR3 DNA: TGTGCCAGCAGTTACTCGAGAGGTGTATTATGGACTGAAGCTTTCTTT. It encodes CASSYSRGVLWTEAFF. The rearrangement links TRBV6-5 to TRBJ1-1; D is undetermined. CDR1 MNHEY and CDR2 SVGAGI come from the germline V gene. CDR3 length equals 16 residues. The V and J ends lost 0 bases and 5 bases respectively, with 16 bases between them.

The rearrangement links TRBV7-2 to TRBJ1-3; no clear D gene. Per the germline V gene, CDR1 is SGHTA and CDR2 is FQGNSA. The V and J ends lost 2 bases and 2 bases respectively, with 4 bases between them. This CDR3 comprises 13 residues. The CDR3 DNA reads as TGTGCCAGCAGCTTATTAGCTGGAAACACCATATATTTT. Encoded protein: CASSLLAGNTIYF.

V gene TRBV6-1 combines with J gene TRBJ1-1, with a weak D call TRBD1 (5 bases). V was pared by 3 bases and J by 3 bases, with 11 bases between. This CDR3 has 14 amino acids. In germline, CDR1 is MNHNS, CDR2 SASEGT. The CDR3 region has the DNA TGTGCCAGCAGTGATAACAGGAACCACACTGAAGCTTTCTTT. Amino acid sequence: CASSDNRNHTEAFF.

The CDR3 DNA is TGTGCCAGCAGCCGGACTAGCGGAAACTACAATGAGCAGTTCTTC. Encoded protein: CASSRTSGNYNEQFF. This rearrangement joins TRBV7-9 to TRBJ2-1; TRBD2 aligns across 10 bases. V lost 5 bases, J lost 3 bases, and 4 bases stayed unmatched. This CDR3 is built from 15 residues. Germline V gives CDR1 SEHNR, CDR2 FQNEAQ (reference sequence). Supplemented by reference TRBV7-9 and TRBJ2-1, the full variable domain reads DTGVSQNPRHKITKRGQNVTFRCDPISEHNRLYWYRQTLGQGPEFLTYFQNEAQLEKSRLLSDRFSAERPKGSFSTLEIQRTEQGDSAMYLCASSRTSGNYNEQFFGPGTRLTVL.

DNA for the CDR3: TGTGCCTGGAGTGTACGAATTGGGGGGTTCGGCGGAGCTTTCTTT. Its protein is CAWSVRIGGFGGAFF. V and J are TRBV30 and TRBJ1-1, with a tentative D call TRBD1 (5 bases). The germline CDR1 and CDR2 sequences are GTSNPN and SVGIG (reference sequence). Trimming removed 0 bases from V and 10 bases from J, with 21 bases in between. The CDR3 covers 15 residues.

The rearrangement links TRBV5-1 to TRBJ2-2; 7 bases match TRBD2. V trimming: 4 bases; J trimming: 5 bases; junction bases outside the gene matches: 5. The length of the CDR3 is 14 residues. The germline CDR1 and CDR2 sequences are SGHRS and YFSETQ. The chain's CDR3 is CASSTSGTTGELFF. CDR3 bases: TGCGCCAGCAGCACAAGCGGGACGACCGGGGAGCTGTTTTTT.

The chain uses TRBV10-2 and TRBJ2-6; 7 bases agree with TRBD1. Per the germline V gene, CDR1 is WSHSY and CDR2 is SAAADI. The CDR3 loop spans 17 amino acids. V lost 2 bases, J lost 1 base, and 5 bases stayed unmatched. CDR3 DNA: TGCGCCAGCAGTGAGGGAAGGGGGCATTCTGGGGCCAACGTCCTGACTTTC. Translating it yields CASSEGRGHSGANVLTF.

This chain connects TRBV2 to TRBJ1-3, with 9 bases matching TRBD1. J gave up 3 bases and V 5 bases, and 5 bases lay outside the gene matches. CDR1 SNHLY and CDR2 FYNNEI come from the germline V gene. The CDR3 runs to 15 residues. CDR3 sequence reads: CASSRTGGDGNTIYF. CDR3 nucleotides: TGTGCCAGCAGTCGAACAGGGGGCGATGGAAACACCATATATTTT.

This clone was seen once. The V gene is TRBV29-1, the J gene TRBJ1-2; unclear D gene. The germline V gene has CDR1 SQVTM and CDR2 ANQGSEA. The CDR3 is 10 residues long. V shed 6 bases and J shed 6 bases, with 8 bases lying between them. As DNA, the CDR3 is TGCAGCGTAGAGAGTCATGGCTACACCTTC. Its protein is CSVESHGYTF.

DNA for the CDR3: TGTGCCTGGAGGCTCCATCTAGCGGGAGAGGACACCGGGGAGCTGTTTTTT. Translation: CAWRLHLAGEDTGELFF. The chain joins TRBV30 to TRBJ2-2, with 10 nucleotides matching TRBD2. V lost 3 bases and J lost 3; bases outside the gene matches: 10. The CDR3 length is 17 residues. The germline CDR1 and CDR2 sequences are GTSNPN and SVGIG (reference sequence).

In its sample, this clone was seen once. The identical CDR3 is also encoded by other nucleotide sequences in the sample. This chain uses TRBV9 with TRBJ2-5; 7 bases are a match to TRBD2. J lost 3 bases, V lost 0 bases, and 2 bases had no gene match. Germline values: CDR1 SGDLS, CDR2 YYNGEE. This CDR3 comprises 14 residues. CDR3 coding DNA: TGTGCCAGCAGCGTAGCGGGAGGCGAAGAGACCCAGTACTTC. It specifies CASSVAGGEETQYF.

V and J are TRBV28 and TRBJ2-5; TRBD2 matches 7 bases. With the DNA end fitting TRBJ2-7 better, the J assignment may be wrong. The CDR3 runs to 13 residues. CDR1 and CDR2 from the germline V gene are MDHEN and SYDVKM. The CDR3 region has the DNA TGTGCCAGCAGGGGGACTACCGGATACGAGCAGTACTTC. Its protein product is CASRGTTGYEQYF.

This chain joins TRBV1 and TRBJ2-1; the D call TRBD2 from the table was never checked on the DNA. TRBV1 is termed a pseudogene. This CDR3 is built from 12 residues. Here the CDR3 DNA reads TGCACCAGCGGGAGGGGGGACTGGGAGCAGTTCTTC. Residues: CTSGRGDWEQFF.

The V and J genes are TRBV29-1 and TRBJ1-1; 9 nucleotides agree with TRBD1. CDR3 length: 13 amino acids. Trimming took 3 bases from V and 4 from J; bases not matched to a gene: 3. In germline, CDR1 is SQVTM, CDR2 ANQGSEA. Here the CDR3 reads CSVDRDRATEAFF. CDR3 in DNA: TGCAGCGTTGACCGGGACAGGGCCACTGAAGCTTTCTTT.

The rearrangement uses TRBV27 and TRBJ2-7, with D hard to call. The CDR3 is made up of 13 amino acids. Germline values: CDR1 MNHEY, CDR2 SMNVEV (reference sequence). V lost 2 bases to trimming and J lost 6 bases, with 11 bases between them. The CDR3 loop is CASSLVLRGEQYF. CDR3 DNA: TGTGCCAGCAGTTTAGTTCTCCGAGGCGAGCAGTACTTC.

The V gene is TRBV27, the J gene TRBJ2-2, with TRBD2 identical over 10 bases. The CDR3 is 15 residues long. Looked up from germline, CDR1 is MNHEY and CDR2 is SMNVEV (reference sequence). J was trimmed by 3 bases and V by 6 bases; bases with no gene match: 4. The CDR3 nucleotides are TGTGCCAGCAGGTCACTAGCGGGATACACCGGGGAGCTGTTTTTT. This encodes CASRSLAGYTGELFF.

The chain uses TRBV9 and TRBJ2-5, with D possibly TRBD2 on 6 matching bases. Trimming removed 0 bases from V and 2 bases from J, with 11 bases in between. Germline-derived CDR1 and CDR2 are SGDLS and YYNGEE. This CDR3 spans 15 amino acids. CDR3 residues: CASSVAGAGQETQYF. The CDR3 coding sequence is TGTGCCAGCAGCGTAGCGGGAGCGGGTCAAGAGACCCAGTACTTC.

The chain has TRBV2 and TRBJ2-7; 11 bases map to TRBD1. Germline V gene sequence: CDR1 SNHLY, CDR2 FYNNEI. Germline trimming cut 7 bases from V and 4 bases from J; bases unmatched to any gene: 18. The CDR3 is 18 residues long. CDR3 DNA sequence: TGTGCCAGCACCTTCGGAAATCCCGGGACAGGGGGTTCGTACGAGCAGTACTTC. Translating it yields CASTFGNPGTGGSYEQYF.

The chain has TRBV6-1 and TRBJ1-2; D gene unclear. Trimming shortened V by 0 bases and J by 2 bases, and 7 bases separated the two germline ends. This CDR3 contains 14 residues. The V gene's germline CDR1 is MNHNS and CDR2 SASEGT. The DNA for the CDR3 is TGTGCCAGCAGTGAAGCGCTGGGCAACTATGGCTACACCTTC. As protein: CASSEALGNYGYTF.

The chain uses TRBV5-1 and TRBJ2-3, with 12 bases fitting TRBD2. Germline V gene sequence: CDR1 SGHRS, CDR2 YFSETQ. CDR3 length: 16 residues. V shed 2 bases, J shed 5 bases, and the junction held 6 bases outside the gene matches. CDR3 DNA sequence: TGCGCCAGCAGCTTACTAGCGGGAGGAATCAAAGATACGCAGTATTTT. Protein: CASSLLAGGIKDTQYF.

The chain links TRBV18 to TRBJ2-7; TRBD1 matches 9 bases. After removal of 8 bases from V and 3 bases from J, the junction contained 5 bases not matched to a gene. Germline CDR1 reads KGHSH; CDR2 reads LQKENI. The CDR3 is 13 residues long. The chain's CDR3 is CASGRDRDYEQYF. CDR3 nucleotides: TGTGCCAGCGGCCGGGACAGGGACTACGAGCAGTACTTC.

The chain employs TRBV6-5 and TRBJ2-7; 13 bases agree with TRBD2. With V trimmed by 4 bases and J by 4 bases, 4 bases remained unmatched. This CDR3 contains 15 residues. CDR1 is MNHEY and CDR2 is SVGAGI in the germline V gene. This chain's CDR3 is CASSFRLAGGYEQYF. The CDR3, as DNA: TGTGCCAGCAGTTTCCGACTAGCGGGAGGTTACGAGCAGTACTTC.